The 5 T cell receptor beta chains below were found in one sample sequenced in a study of blood T cell repertoires in COVID-19. Measured with immunoSEQ multiplex PCR; TCRdb has only the in-frame clones, and not every one. The table shows tens of thousands of clones, with about nine tenths occurring only once. Sequencing used peripheral blood. The receptors derive from a woman between 45 and 65 years old in a cohort sampled during active COVID-19.

The V call is TRBV6-5, the J call TRBJ1-2, with 7 bases identical to TRBD1. J gave up 4 bases and V 0 bases, and 2 bases lay outside the gene matches. This CDR3 region has 14 residues. CDR1 MNHEY and CDR2 SVGAGI come from the germline V gene. CDR3 DNA: TGTGCCAGCAGTTACTCGGGACAGATCTATGGCTACACCTTC. It yields the protein CASSYSGQIYGYTF.

The chain is built from TRBV2 and TRBJ1-5, with 7 bases lining up with TRBD1. The germline V gene has CDR1 SNHLY and CDR2 FYNNEI. The V gene end was trimmed by 7 bases and the J gene end by 4 bases; junction bases not matched to a gene: 4. This CDR3 contains 13 residues. DNA of the CDR3: TGTGCCAGCACGCAGACAGGGAATCAGCCCCAGCATTTT. As protein: CASTQTGNQPQHF.

V is TRBV19 and J is TRBJ2-2; weak D call: TRBD1 (7 bases). Trimming removed 6 bases from V and 2 bases from J, with 10 bases in between. CDR3 size: 14 residues. Germline V lookup: CDR1 LNHDA, CDR2 SQIVND (reference sequence). The DNA of the CDR3 is TGTGCCAGTAGCAGGGGGACTAACACCGGGGAGCTGTTTTTT. Translated: CASSRGTNTGELFF. The whole variable domain, filled in from reference TRBV19 and TRBJ2-2, reads DGGITQSPKYLFRKEGQNVTLSCEQNLNHDAMYWYRQDPGQGLRLIYYSQIVNDFQKGDIAEGYSVSREKKESFPLTVTSAQKNPTAFYLCASSRGTNTGELFFGEGSRLTVL.

This clone was observed a handful of times. This chain connects TRBV7-9 to TRBJ2-1, with unresolved D. The CDR3 is made up of 14 amino acids. CDR1 and CDR2 from the germline V gene are SEHNR and FQNEAQ (reference sequence). Trimming removed 4 bases at V and 8 bases at J, with 15 bases between. CDR3 sequence: CASSSLWATDEQFF. CDR3 coding DNA: TGTGCCAGCAGCTCGCTTTGGGCTACAGATGAGCAGTTCTTC.

This chain connects TRBV19 to TRBJ2-2, with a tentative D call TRBD2 (6 bases). The CDR3 has 15 amino acids. CDR1 is LNHDA and CDR2 is SQIVND in the germline V gene (reference sequence). V dropped 5 bases and J dropped 2 bases, with 12 bases sitting between them. In nucleotides, the CDR3 is TGTGCCAGTAGTGGAGCGGGTACAAACACCGGGGAGCTGTTTTTT. It is translated as CASSGAGTNTGELFF.